A selection of T cell receptor beta chains follows, all from one sample in a study of blood T cell repertoires in COVID-19. Profiled with immunoSEQ multiplex PCR; TCRdb holds only in-frame clones, not every one. In the table there are tens of thousands of clones, approximately 89% of which are singletons. Sequencing input: peripheral blood. Receptor source: a man aged 45-65 years with acute or convalescent COVID-19. Both conserved end residues are part of each CDR3. The D gene is left open where the match is weak. Clone size, where shown, is once, few, many, or a class for clones that have expanded.

- - TRBJ1-2 TRBV18 TGTGCCAGCTCACCTAAGCAAGAATATGGCTACACCTTC CASSPKQEYGYTF
- - TRBJ1-2 TRBV30 TGTGCCTGGAGTTCACAGGGTGGGGTAGATGGCGGCTACACCTTC CAWSSQGGVDGGYTF
TRBD1 - TRBJ2-7 TRBV18 TGTGCCAGCTCCCCAGACAGGGTGAGCGAGCAGTACTTC CASSPDRVSEQYF
TRBD1 - TRBJ2-3 TRBV19 TGTGCCAGTCGGGACAGGGGTACGCAGTATTTT CASRDRGTQYF
TRBD1 - TRBJ1-6 TRBV6-5 TGTGCCACCCGGGACAGGGGGAATTCACCCCTCCACTTT CATRDRGNSPLHF
TRBD1 - TRBJ1-4 TRBV19 TGTGCCAGTAGCCCAACAAACAGGGGGGCTAATGAAAAACTGTTTTTT CASSPTNRGANEKLFF
- few TRBJ1-5 TRBV6-5 TGTGCCAGCAGCAAGACTCGCAATCAGCCCCAGCATTTT CASSKTRNQPQHF
- - TRBJ2-3 TRBV6-5 TGTGCCAGCAGTTATTCCGCGGGTCAGATGCAGTATTTT CASSYSAGQMQYF
- - TRBJ2-3 TRBV4-1 TGCGCCAGCAGCCAAGATCGAGGGAGAGATACGCAGTATTTT CASSQDRGRDTQYF
- - TRBJ1-3 TRBV11-2 TGTGCCAGCAGCTTACTCACAGGGAGGGCTGGAAACACCATATATTTT CASSLLTGRAGNTIYF
- - TRBJ1-6 TRBV6-5 TGTGCCAGCAGTTACTCCCCGGGAGGAGAGAATTCACCCCTCCACTTT CASSYSPGGENSPLHF
TRBD2 - TRBJ2-2 TRBV30 TGTGCCTGGAATGTAGCGGGATTAGTCGGGGAGCTGTTTTTT CAWNVAGLVGELFF
- - TRBJ2-7 TRBV2 TGTGCCAGCAGTGCGGCCTACGAGCAGTACTTC CASSAAYEQYF
TRBD1 - TRBJ1-2 TRBV7-2 TGTGCCAGCAGCCCCCCCGGGACAGGGCCAATCTATGGCTACACCTTC CASSPPGTGPIYGYTF
TRBD2 - TRBJ2-7 TRBV6-5 TGTGCCAGCGGATCGGGGCTAGCGGGAGAGTTCGAGCAGTACTTC CASGSGLAGEFEQYF
- - TRBJ1-2 TRBV6-5 TGTGCCAGCACAGGGAACTATGGCTACACCTTC CASTGNYGYTF
- - TRBJ1-4 TRBV29-1 TGCAGCGTTGACATGGGGGGAACTAATGAAAAACTGTTTTTT CSVDMGGTNEKLFF
- - TRBJ2-3 TRBV5-1 TGCGCCAGCAGTTCAGGCGTTACAGATACGCAGTATTTT CASSSGVTDTQYF
TRBD1 once TRBJ2-3 TRBV19 TGTGCCAGTAGTGGGGACCCCAGGGGGAAAACAGATACGCAGTATTTT CASSGDPRGKTDTQYF
- - TRBJ1-3 TRBV5-8 TGTGCCAGCAGCTTGCGGGATTTTGGAAACACCATATATTTT CASSLRDFGNTIYF
TRBD1 - TRBJ1-5 TRBV6-5 TGTGCCAGCAACACCGGGACAGTGAATCAGCCCCAGCATTTT CASNTGTVNQPQHF
- - TRBJ2-7 TRBV6-1 TGTGCCAGCAGTGAAGGAGGGCGGCTCGAGCAGTACTTC CASSEGGRLEQYF
- few TRBJ1-1 TRBV7-2 TGTGCCAGCAGCTTTGGCCCCACAGGGAAGTGGGCTTTCTTT CASSFGPTGKWAFF
- - TRBJ1-3 TRBV5-8 TGTGCCAGCAGCTTACCAGGGGCTGCTGGAAACACCATATATTTT CASSLPGAAGNTIYF
TRBD1 - TRBJ1-1 TRBV28 TGTGCCAGCAGTGCCTTACAGGGGACGGCTTTCTTT CASSALQGTAFF
- - TRBJ2-3 TRBV9 TGTGCCAGCAGCTTCGGGGGGCCAGACACAGATACGCAGTATTTT CASSFGGPDTDTQYF
- - TRBJ2-3 TRBV2 TGTGCCAGCAGTGCCAGGGGCGATCTAGATACGCAGTATTTT CASSARGDLDTQYF
- - TRBJ1-1 TRBV29-1 TGCAGCGGCCGACAGGTAATGAACACTGAAGCTTTCTTT CSGRQVMNTEAFF
TRBD2 - TRBJ2-7 TRBV27 TGTGCCAGCAGTTTATCTAGCGGGGGGCTCTACGAGCAGTACTTC CASSLSSGGLYEQYF
- - TRBJ1-1 TRBV5-4 TGTGCCAGCAGCTCCCGGGCTCAGGGAAGGGGCACTGAAGCTTTCTTT CASSSRAQGRGTEAFF
- - TRBJ1-2 TRBV7-2 TGTGCCAGCAGCTCGACCGGGACTCTGGCTGGGCACACCTTC CASSSTGTLAGHTF
TRBD2 - TRBJ2-2 TRBV30 TGTGCCTGGGCTACCGGGACTACCACCGGGGAGCTGTTTTTT CAWATGTTTGELFF
- few TRBJ2-7 TRBV2 TGTGCCAGCAACCGGGACTCCTACGAGCAGTACTTC CASNRDSYEQYF
TRBD1 - TRBJ1-2 TRBV12-3/TRBV12-4 TGTGCCAGCAGTTCTCAGGGGGCAGATGGCTACACCTTC CASSSQGADGYTF
- once TRBJ1-5 TRBV18 TGTGCCAGCCGCGACGGAGGCGATCAGCCCCAGCATTTT CASRDGGDQPQHF
TRBD2 - TRBJ2-3 TRBV9 TGTGCCAGCAGCTCTACTAGCGGGGGGTACTCAGATACGCAGTATTTT CASSSTSGGYSDTQYF
- once TRBJ2-5 TRBV24-1 TGTGCCACCAGTGATTTTTCCGGGGAGACCCAGTACTTC CATSDFSGETQYF
- - TRBJ1-2 TRBV6-5 TGTGCCACCTTGAGGGAGCCGGACTATGGCTACACCTTC CATLREPDYGYTF
- - TRBJ2-1 TRBV20-1 TGCAGTGCAAGACCCGTGCGTGAGCAGTTCTTC CSARPVREQFF
- - TRBJ2-1 TRBV7-2 TGTGCCAGCAGCCCGCGTCGGGGGAATGAGCAGTTCTTC CASSPRRGNEQFF
TRBD2 - TRBJ2-3 TRBV10-3 TGTGCCATCTCGTTGGGCGGGAGTCTGACAGATACGCAGTATTTT CAISLGGSLTDTQYF
- - TRBJ2-3 TRBV7-2 TGTGCCAGCAGCTCTAACGGGGGAGCCACCACAGATACGCAGTATTTT CASSSNGGATTDTQYF
TRBD1 - TRBJ1-6 TRBV6-5 TGTGCCAGCAGTTCACAGGGGAATAATTCACCCCTCCACTTT CASSSQGNNSPLHF
TRBD1 - TRBJ2-2 TRBV5-8 TGTGCCAGCAGCTTCTTTACCGGGACAGGGGGCTTCGGGGAGCTGTTTTTT CASSFFTGTGGFGELFF
- - TRBJ1-2 TRBV4-3 TGCGCCAGCAGCCAAGACTCCGCTAACTATGTCTACACCTTC CASSQDSANYVYTF
- - TRBJ2-3 TRBV2 TGTGCCAGCAGCATCCGGGCAGATACGCAGTATTTT CASSIRADTQYF
- - TRBJ1-6 TRBV4-2 TGTGCCAGCAGCCAAGATAGACAGGAGAATTCACCCCTCCACTTT CASSQDRQENSPLHF
TRBD1 - TRBJ1-4 TRBV9 TGTGCCAGCAGCGTAGGGACAGGTGAAAAACTGTTTTTT CASSVGTGEKLFF
TRBD1 - TRBJ2-5 TRBV7-2 TGTGCCAGCAGCTTAAGTCCGGCAGGGGGCGCGGGAAAGACCCAGTACTTC CASSLSPAGGAGKTQYF
- - TRBJ1-3 TRBV28 TGTGCCAGCAGTTCTCCCAGACAGGCGACGGCGAGGGGAAACACCATATATTTT CASSSPRQATARGNTIYF
- - TRBJ2-2 TRBV25-1 TGTGCCAGCAGTGACCTCACTACGGGGGACACCGGGGAGCTGTTTTTT CASSDLTTGDTGELFF
- - TRBJ2-5 TRBV7-8 TGTGCCAGCAGCCCTCGACAGCTACAAGAGACCCAGTACTTC CASSPRQLQETQYF
- - TRBJ1-1 TRBV6-5 TGTGCCGCACAAGGGGGGAACACTGAAGCTTTCTTT CAAQGGNTEAFF
TRBD2 - TRBJ2-1 TRBV18 TGTGCCAGCTCACTTCCGACTAGCGGGAGGAAATACAATGAGCAGTTCTTC CASSLPTSGRKYNEQFF
TRBD2 - TRBJ2-2 TRBV7-9 TGTGCCAGCAGCTTAGGTGGGACTAGAAACACCGGGGAGCTGTTTTTT CASSLGGTRNTGELFF
- - TRBJ2-7 TRBV11-2 TGTGCCAGCAGCTCCCTTACAGGGTCCTACGAGCAGTACTTC CASSSLTGSYEQYF
TRBD1 - TRBJ2-2 TRBV27 TGTGCCAGCAGGACAGGGTCCCCGAACACCGGGGAGCTGTTTTTT CASRTGSPNTGELFF